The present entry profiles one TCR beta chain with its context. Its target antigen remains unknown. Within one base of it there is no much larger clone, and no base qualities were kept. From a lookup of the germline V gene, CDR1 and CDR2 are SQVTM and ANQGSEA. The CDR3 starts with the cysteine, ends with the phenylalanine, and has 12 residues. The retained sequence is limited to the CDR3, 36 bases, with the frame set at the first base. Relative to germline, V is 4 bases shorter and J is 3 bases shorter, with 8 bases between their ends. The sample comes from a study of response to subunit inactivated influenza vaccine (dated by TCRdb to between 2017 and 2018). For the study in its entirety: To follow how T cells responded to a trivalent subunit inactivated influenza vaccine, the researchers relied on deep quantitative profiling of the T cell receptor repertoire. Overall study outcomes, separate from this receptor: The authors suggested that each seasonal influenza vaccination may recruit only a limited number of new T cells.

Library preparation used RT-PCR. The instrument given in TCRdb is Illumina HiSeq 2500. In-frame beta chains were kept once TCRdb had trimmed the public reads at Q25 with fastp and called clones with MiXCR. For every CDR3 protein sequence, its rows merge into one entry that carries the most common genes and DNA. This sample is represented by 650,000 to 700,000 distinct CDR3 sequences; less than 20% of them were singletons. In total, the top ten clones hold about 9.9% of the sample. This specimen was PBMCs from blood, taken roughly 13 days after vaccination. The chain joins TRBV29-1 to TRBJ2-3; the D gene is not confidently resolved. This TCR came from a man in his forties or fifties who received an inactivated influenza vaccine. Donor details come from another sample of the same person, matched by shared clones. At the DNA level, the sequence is TGCAGCGTTGGCCCGGAGACAGATACGCAGTATTTT. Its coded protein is CSVGPETDTQYF.